The rows below give T cell receptor beta chains drawn from one sample of a study of T cells in Graves' hyperthyroidism and ophthalmopathy. MiXCR was run by TCRdb on the multiplex PCR reads, yielding one entry per CDR3 protein. The sample has roughly 380,000 distinct CDR3 sequences, approximately 15% seen once. Sequenced input: blood. These receptors came from a woman aged 55-69 years with Graves' hyperthyroidism. The CDR3 runs from the conserved cysteine through the conserved F or W. The D gene is left open where the match is weak. Size values are once, few and many counts, or a class for expanded clones, and some rows have none.

>NA|TRBV24-1|TRBJ2-5|many
TGTGCCACCAGTGAATCCGTGGAGACCCAGTACTTC
CATSESVETQYF
>TRBD2|TRBV20-1|TRBJ2-1|NA
TGCAGTGCTAGCTTGGGGACTAGCGGTGAGCAGTTCTTC
CSASLGTSGEQFF
>NA|TRBV12-3/TRBV12-4|TRBJ2-2|many
TGTGCCAGCAGTCCCACACTAGCATCCGGGGAGCTGTTTTTT
CASSPTLASGELFF
>TRBD2|TRBV9|TRBJ2-2|few
TGTGCCAGCAGCGGGGCCCTGGGACTAGCGGGTCGTACGAACACCGGGGAGCTGTTTTTT
CASSGALGLAGRTNTGELFF
>NA|TRBV18|TRBJ2-1|many
TGTGCCAGCTCACCACTAGGCGGTGGGGCCTACAATGAGCAGTTCTTC
CASSPLGGGAYNEQFF
>TRBD2|TRBV19|TRBJ2-1|once
TGTGCCAGTCGGGGTATTACTAGCGGGAGCCCCGGGAATGAGCAGTTCTTC
CASRGITSGSPGNEQFF
>TRBD2|TRBV20-1|TRBJ2-3|many
TGCAGTGCGATACCTAGCGGGAGGGGGACAGATACGCAGTATTTT
CSAIPSGRGTDTQYF
>TRBD2|TRBV20-1|TRBJ2-1|many
TGCAGTGCTGGAGCGGGAGGGCCCGATGAGCAGTTCTTC
CSAGAGGPDEQFF
>NA|TRBV18|TRBJ2-5|NA
TGTGCCAGCTCACCGACGGGCGAGAGTCACGAGACCCAGTACTTC
CASSPTGESHETQYF
>TRBD2|TRBV15|TRBJ2-1|NA
TGTGCCACCAGCAGATCCGGGACTAGCGGGATCACCTACAATGAGCAGTTCTTC
CATSRSGTSGITYNEQFF
>TRBD1|TRBV5-4|TRBJ2-3|NA
TGTGCCAGCAGCTCTCCGGGACAGGCTGCTGCTACGCAGTATTTT
CASSSPGQAAATQYF
>TRBD2|TRBV5-1|TRBJ2-3|many
TGCGCCAGCAGGGAAGCGGGAGGTACCGATACGCAGTATTTT
CASREAGGTDTQYF
>NA|TRBV7-9|TRBJ2-1|NA
TGTGCCAGCAGCTTAGTCGCAGGGTGGTCGCGAAACTCCTACAATGAGCAGTTCTTC
CASSLVAGWSRNSYNEQFF
>NA|TRBV18|TRBJ2-1|many
TGTGCCAGCTCATCTTTACGGGTCAGCTCCTACAATGAGCAGTTCTTC
CASSSLRVSSYNEQFF
>NA|TRBV10-3|TRBJ2-7|few
TGTGCCACCCTCGAAGGCAGCTGGGACGAGCAGTACTTC
CATLEGSWDEQYF
>TRBD1|TRBV10-3|TRBJ2-1|many
TGTGCCATCAGTGAAGGGCAGGGGGTAGACAATGAGCAGTTCTTC
CAISEGQGVDNEQFF
>TRBD1|TRBV6-1|TRBJ1-2|many
TGTGCCAGCAGGCCCCCGGGACAGTTCGCTGGCTACACCTTC
CASRPPGQFAGYTF
>NA|TRBV29-1|TRBJ1-4|NA
TGCAGCGTCGGCGGGGGCACTAATGAAAAACTGTTTTTT
CSVGGGTNEKLFF
>TRBD1|TRBV7-9|TRBJ2-3|few
TGTGCCAGCAGCTTACGGACAGGGGTTTCCCCAGATACGCAGTATTTT
CASSLRTGVSPDTQYF
>TRBD2|TRBV12-3/TRBV12-4|TRBJ2-4|many
TGTGCCAGCAGTGTCTCGGGACTAGCGGGAAGCAGGGCGGAGAACATTCAGTACTTC
CASSVSGLAGSRAENIQYF
>TRBD2|TRBV2|TRBJ2-7|many
TGTGCCAGCACCCCTCTGACTAGCGCCGACTACGAGCAGTACTTC
CASTPLTSADYEQYF
>TRBD2|TRBV6-1|TRBJ2-7|few
TGTGCCAGCAGTTTTGTAGCGGGAGGTATCGAGCAGTACTTC
CASSFVAGGIEQYF
>TRBD1|TRBV27|TRBJ1-4|few
TGTGCCAGCAGTACTAGGACAGGTTTTGAAAAACTGTTTTTT
CASSTRTGFEKLFF
>NA|TRBV15|TRBJ1-2|many
TGTGCCACCAGCAGTCTGCGGGAGGCCTATGGCTACACCTTC
CATSSLREAYGYTF
>NA|TRBV12-3/TRBV12-4|TRBJ1-1|many
TGTGCCAGCAGTTACAGGACACCGAACACTGAAGCTTTCTTT
CASSYRTPNTEAFF
>TRBD2|TRBV24-1|TRBJ2-1|many
TGTGCCACCAGTGACCCGAGACTAGCGGGAGAATATGAGCAGTTCTTC
CATSDPRLAGEYEQFF
>TRBD2|TRBV20-1|TRBJ2-5|NA
TGCAGTGCTAGAGCCCATGGGAGGGTAGAAGAGACCCAGTACTTC
CSARAHGRVEETQYF
>TRBD2|TRBV12-3/TRBV12-4|TRBJ2-7|NA
TGTGCCAGCAGACTAAGCGGGAGGGGGTACGAGCAGTACTTC
CASRLSGRGYEQYF
>NA|TRBV15|TRBJ2-1|NA
TGTGCCACCAGCAGAGATCGCGAGTTTACGGGGAGCTACAATGAGCAGTTCTTC
CATSRDREFTGSYNEQFF
>TRBD1|TRBV7-9|TRBJ2-3|few
TGTGCCAGCACCGATGGACAGGGGGCCAGGGATACGCAGTATTTT
CASTDGQGARDTQYF
>TRBD1|TRBV5-1|TRBJ2-1|many
TGCGCCAGCAGCCTCGGGACAGGTCCCTACAATGAGCAGTTCTTC
CASSLGTGPYNEQFF
>NA|TRBV29-1|TRBJ2-7|few
TGCAGCGTTGAAGATCAGGGTGGGGGCCACGAGCAGTACTTC
CSVEDQGGGHEQYF
>TRBD2|TRBV6-2/TRBV6-3|TRBJ2-1|few
TGTACCAGCAGTCCACTAGCGGGAGTTGGTATGTACAATGAGCAGTTCTTC
CTSSPLAGVGMYNEQFF
>TRBD1|TRBV12-3/TRBV12-4|TRBJ2-2|many
TGTGCCAGCAGACGGACAGGGGAAGGGGAGCTGTTTTTT
CASRRTGEGELFF
>NA|TRBV6-5|TRBJ2-7|few
TGTGCCAGCAGTTACGTTAGCTCCTACGAGCAGTACTTC
CASSYVSSYEQYF
>TRBD2|TRBV20-1|TRBJ2-7|many
TGCAGTGCTCGAAGGACTAGCGGGATAGATGAGCAGTACTTC
CSARRTSGIDEQYF
>TRBD2|TRBV10-2|TRBJ2-2|NA
TGCGCCAGCAGTGAGTCGCGCCAGACTAGCGGGAATGCCGGGGAGCTGTTTTTT
CASSESRQTSGNAGELFF
>NA|TRBV3-1|TRBJ1-2|many
TGTGCCAGCAGCCAAGGGTGGCAGAACTATGGCTACACCTTC
CASSQGWQNYGYTF
>NA|TRBV5-1|TRBJ2-3|NA
TGCGCCAGCAGCTTGGGTAGGGCGGGGAGCACAGATACGCAGTATTTT
CASSLGRAGSTDTQYF
>NA|TRBV10-3|TRBJ1-1|many
TGTGCCATCAGTGAGTCTTTCGGGTTGGTTGGCACTGAAGCTTTCTTT
CAISESFGLVGTEAFF
>NA|TRBV15|TRBJ1-1|NA
TGTGCCACCAGCAGGGACCCTTACACTGAAGCTTTCTTT
CATSRDPYTEAFF
>TRBD1|TRBV6-1|TRBJ1-5|many
TGTGCCAGCACACGGGACAGCAGCAATCAGCCCCAGCATTTT
CASTRDSSNQPQHF
>TRBD1|TRBV5-1|TRBJ2-7|many
TGCGCCAGCAGCGAGACAGGGGTGGACGAGCAGTACTTC
CASSETGVDEQYF
>NA|TRBV10-3|TRBJ2-3|many
TGTGCCATCAGTGATCTGAAAAGCACAGATACGCAGTATTTT
CAISDLKSTDTQYF
>TRBD2|TRBV6-2/TRBV6-3|TRBJ2-1|few
TGTGCCAGCGGGACTAGCGGGAGGACTTACAATGAGCAGTTCTTC
CASGTSGRTYNEQFF
>NA|TRBV7-9|TRBJ2-1|many
TGTGCCAGCAGCTCTTACCCCCTAAATGAGCAGTTCTTC
CASSSYPLNEQFF
>TRBD2|TRBV20-1|TRBJ2-1|few
TGCAGTGCCTTTATCCGGGGACTAGCGGGAGAAGGCTCCTACAATGAGCAGTTCTTC
CSAFIRGLAGEGSYNEQFF